This T cell receptor (beta chain) stems from a study of ipilimumab plus nivolumab after autologous stem cell transplantation. At the level of the study: Both relapsed and primary refractory DLBCL were included.

The germline V gene encodes CDR1 SEHNR and CDR2 FQNEAQ (reference sequence). The CDR3 is 17 amino acids. The V segment lost 5 bases and the J segment 2 bases; nucleotides outside the gene matches: 9. Dosing: nivolumab 3 mg/kg IV, weeks 1, 4, 7, 10, then every two weeks to week 26. Of note for this clone: What it binds is unknown.

Study-wide results and limits: The authors say TCR, Treg and microbiome findings warrant further study.

The assay was immunoSEQ multiplex PCR, and TCRdb's table has in-frame clones only and misses some. The sample lists under 30,000 clones; 85% to 90% were seen once. The sequencing here drew on PBMCs, taken in a trial of ipilimumab plus nivolumab as post-transplant consolidation. The chain combines TRBV7-9 with TRBJ2-5, with 12 nucleotides matching TRBD2. The sequence came from a male donor with diffuse large B-cell lymphoma. The CDR3 here is CASSLGVLAGGQETQYF. CDR3 sequence (DNA): TGTGCCAGCAGCCTGGGAGTGCTAGCGGGGGGGCAAGAGACCCAGTACTTC.